The clone carrying this T cell receptor (beta chain) was counted once. There are 11 residues in the CDR3. Germline assignment: CDR1 KGHSH and CDR2 LQKENI. Trimming removed 5 bases at V and 7 bases at J, with 8 bases between. The source of the sample is a study of blood T cell repertoires in COVID-19. Measured with immunoSEQ multiplex PCR; TCRdb has only the in-frame clones, and not every one. The table records roughly 120,000 clones, more than 70% of them present only once. The TCR was taken from a woman aged 60 to 75 with COVID-19, enrolled during active disease. V and J are TRBV18 and TRBJ1-2; maybe TRBD1 (5 bases). Sequencing input: peripheral blood. The CDR3 loop is CASSGAAGYTF. The DNA for the CDR3 is TGTGCCAGCTCAGGGGCGGCTGGCTACACCTTC.